This T cell receptor (beta chain) was sequenced in a study of T cell responses to AZD1222 COVID-19 vaccine. Trimming shortened V by 6 bases and J by 1 base, and 8 bases separated the two germline ends. The CDR3 consists of 13 residues. Overall study findings and caveats: It was only a handful of AZD1222 recipients who were seropositive at baseline. The study sampled repertoires only after the peak T cell response.

In regard to this clone: Antigen specificity is unknown.

The protocol was immunoSEQ multiplex PCR, while the TCRdb copy is restricted to in-frame clones and leaves out a portion. The top ten clones hold about 5.2% of a sample with approximately 82,000 clones, 85% to 95% of them seen once. This receptor was identified in an adult in good health. The material sequenced was peripheral blood, taken on day 0 of AZD1222 vaccination. The rearrangement links TRBV12-3 or TRBV12-4 to TRBJ2-3; D is uncertain. The CDR3 nucleotides read TGTGCCAGCAGGATGGACCGCACAGATACGCAGTATTTT. It translates to CASRMDRTDTQYF.